The table lists the clone carrying this T cell receptor (beta chain) with a count of one. The sample comes from a study of T cell changes during pregnancy in multiple sclerosis. In germline, CDR1 is MNHEY, CDR2 SVGAGI. This CDR3 spans 14 amino acids. Trimming removed 6 bases from V and 3 bases from J; junction bases left unmatched: 7. Assay used: immunoSEQ multiplex PCR; TCRdb lists only in-frame clones, some missing. This table holds tens of thousands of clones, 80% to 95% found once. The chain is built from TRBV6-5 and TRBJ1-1; 7 positions match TRBD1. The sequenced sample was peripheral blood, obtained in the second trimester of pregnancy. The sequence derives from a female donor with multiple sclerosis, enrolled in a pregnancy study. The CDR3 DNA follows: TGTGCCAGCAGGACGACAGGGCTGGACACTGAAGCTTTCTTT. Amino acids: CASRTTGLDTEAFF.